This T cell receptor beta chain was captured in a study of shared clonotypes between healthy human individuals. At the level of the study: Contributing individuals were a couple of females and three males aged 18 to 49.

CD45RO negativity and positive selection for CCR7 defined naive CD8 cells, a population that excluded terminally differentiated effector memory CD45RA+ cells. The CDR3 length is 14 residues. The ends were cut back, 5 bases at V and 3 bases at J, with 14 bases in the middle. Looked up from germline, CDR1 is SGHAT and CDR2 is FQDESV (reference sequence). Libraries were prepared by immunoSEQ multiplex PCR; TCRdb keeps only in-frame clonotypes and omits some of them. Counted here are about 2 million clones, approximately 95% occurring once; the ten biggest clones make up 0.85% to 1.3%. Whole-study findings and limits: The sharing of 4% to 5.5% of naive CD4 clonotypes was seen across a handful of donors. Only blood was sampled, and tissue TCR repertoires likely differ from blood ones.

For this clone: The antigen is undetermined.

The genes are TRBV11-1 and TRBJ2-7; D possibly uses TRBD1 or TRBD2 (7 bases each). The source material was naive CD8+ T cells sorted from blood. This clonotype was sampled from a man between 18 and 29 years old in good health. CDR3 sequence: CASSQGGVHYEQYF. CDR3 nucleotides: TGTGCCAGCAGCCAGGGGGGGGTACACTACGAGCAGTACTTC.